Following are 20 T cell receptor beta chains from one sample sequenced in a study of CD8+ T cells in alopecia areata. Treatment specified: oral pan-JAK inhibitor, 5-10 mg twice daily. Extracted from the samples, RNA was reverse transcribed into cDNA to serve as the sequencing template. Method: immunoSEQ multiplex PCR; TCRdb's copy keeps in-frame clones and lacks some. Altogether 200,000 or so clones are present, about two fifths being singletons, with the ten largest covering 0.48%. This specimen was CD4+ T cells sorted from blood, taken around week 34, from a patient treated with tofacitinib. The source is a human donor with alopecia areata.

This clone was detected a few times. This chain connects TRBV11-2 to TRBJ2-3; D is perhaps TRBD2 (6 bases). CDR1 is SGHAT, CDR2 FQNNGV, per germline. V dropped 0 bases and J dropped 8 bases, with 9 bases sitting between them. The CDR3 extends over 13 amino acids. The CDR3, as DNA: TGTGCCAGCAGCTTAGATCGGAGGGGTACGCAGTATTTT. Its translation: CASSLDRRGTQYF.

V is TRBV19 and J is TRBJ1-6; D not resolved. Germline V lookup: CDR1 LNHDA, CDR2 SQIVND (reference sequence). V was cut by 8 bases and J by 9 bases, with 17 bases left in between. This CDR3 is 14 amino acids long. CDR3: CASRTLPAGSPLHF. The CDR3 region has the DNA TGTGCCAGTCGTACACTCCCGGCAGGTTCACCCCTCCACTTT.

The V call is TRBV18, the J call TRBJ1-5; 9 bases are shared with TRBD1. The germline V gene has CDR1 KGHSH and CDR2 LQKENI. V lost 3 bases to trimming and J lost 7 bases; unmatched junction nucleotides: 4. The CDR3 is 14 residues long. The CDR3 region has the DNA TGTGCCAGCTCACCTCAGGGACAGGGACAGCCCCAGCATTTT. This codes for CASSPQGQGQPQHF.

The chain is built from TRBV6-5 and TRBJ2-7; perhaps TRBD2 as D (6 bases). CDR3 length: 15 amino acids. In germline, CDR1 is MNHEY, CDR2 SVGAGI. Trimming stripped 6 bases from V and 3 bases from J, with 18 bases between. CDR3 nucleotide sequence: TGTGCCAGCAGGTCATTGATAGGGACTGGCTACGAGCAGTACTTC. This codes for CASRSLIGTGYEQYF.

The CDR3 spells CASSLGQINEKLFF. The DNA of the CDR3 is TGTGCCAGCAGCTTGGGGCAAATTAATGAAAAACTGTTTTTT. The chain uses TRBV7-9 and TRBJ1-4; D might be TRBD1 (5 bases). In germline, CDR1 is SEHNR, CDR2 FQNEAQ (reference sequence). This CDR3 region has 14 residues. V shed 3 bases and J shed 4 bases, with 9 bases lying between them.

This clone was recorded a few times. V usage is TRBV23-1 and J usage is TRBJ2-7, with 7 bases lining up with TRBD2. TRBV23-1 is an ORF; its function is uncertain. The CDR3 extends over 17 amino acids. Trimming took 4 bases from V and 3 from J; bases not matched to a gene: 15. This CDR3 reads CASSPPSGDDINYEQYF. The CDR3 bases are TGCGCCAGCAGTCCTCCCAGCGGGGACGACATTAACTACGAGCAGTACTTC.

V and J are TRBV5-4 and TRBJ1-3; D uncertain. The CDR3 sequence is 14 residues long. Germline values: CDR1 SGHNT, CDR2 YYREEE (reference sequence). Deletions cut 4 bases from V and 2 bases from J, with 10 bases between. The chain's CDR3 is CASSLIGTGNTIYF. The DNA for the CDR3 is TGTGCCAGCAGCCTCATAGGGACTGGAAACACCATATATTTT.

This clone was seen only a few times. This chain joins TRBV5-4 and TRBJ1-2, with TRBD1 matching 8 bases. The germline V gene has CDR1 SGHNT and CDR2 YYREEE (reference sequence). V shed 4 bases and J 8 bases; nucleotides not matched to a gene: 13. The CDR3 runs 15 residues. The CDR3 coding sequence is TGTGCCAGCAGCACCGGACAGGGCCACCATCGAGGCTACACCTTC. Translating gives CASSTGQGHHRGYTF.

This chain joins TRBV28 and TRBJ1-5, with D tentatively TRBD1 (5 bases). Per germline, CDR1 MDHEN and CDR2 SYDVKM. This CDR3 region has 16 residues. V lost 6 bases to trimming and J lost 0 bases, with 15 bases between them. CDR3 residues: CASRDGTVYSNQPQHF. CDR3 nucleotide sequence: TGTGCCAGCAGGGACGGGACGGTCTATAGCAATCAGCCCCAGCATTTT.

This clone was picked up a small number of times. The chain links TRBV25-1 to TRBJ2-1, with D possibly matching TRBD2 (5 bases). The germline V gene encodes CDR1 MGHDK and CDR2 SYGVNS. Trimming stripped 2 bases from V and 0 bases from J, with 11 bases between. CDR3 length equals 16 residues. This CDR3 is CASSEMTGSSYNEQFF. The CDR3 coding sequence is TGTGCCAGCAGTGAAATGACGGGGAGCTCCTACAATGAGCAGTTCTTC.

Here the CDR3 DNA reads TGTGCCTGGAGTGTAGGCGGACAAATGGCTGAAGCTTTCTTT. Residues: CAWSVGGQMAEAFF. The chain joins TRBV30 to TRBJ1-1, with TRBD1 as a possible D gene (5 bases). Trimming shortened V by 0 bases and J by 6 bases, and 14 bases separated the two germline ends. CDR3 length equals 14 residues. Germline CDR1 reads GTSNPN; CDR2 reads SVGIG (reference sequence).

The chain recombines TRBV29-1 with TRBJ1-1; D unresolved. The germline V and J ends were trimmed by 6 bases and 0 bases, with 11 bases remaining between them. The CDR3 has 13 amino acids. Looked up from germline, CDR1 is SQVTM and CDR2 is ANQGSEA. The CDR3 nucleotides read TGCAGCGTGACCGGACTGCTGAACACTGAAGCTTTCTTT. Amino acids: CSVTGLLNTEAFF.

The chain combines TRBV11-2 with TRBJ1-1; a weak D match, TRBD1 (5 bases). The ends were cut back, 5 bases at V and 0 bases at J, with 19 bases in the middle. Per the germline V gene, CDR1 is SGHAT and CDR2 is FQNNGV. CDR3 length equals 17 residues. The CDR3 is CASSAGLRSGVNTEAFF. CDR3 sequence (DNA): TGTGCCAGCAGCGCGGGACTCCGATCCGGCGTGAACACTGAAGCTTTCTTT.

The chain uses TRBV7-9 and TRBJ1-6; a possible D gene is TRBD1 (6 bases). Trimming shortened V by 1 base and J by 10 bases, and 11 bases separated the two germline ends. CDR1 and CDR2 (germline): SEHNR, FQNEAQ (reference sequence). The CDR3 spans 14 residues. CDR3 region: CASSLEQGWSPLHF. For the CDR3, the DNA is TGTGCCAGCAGCTTAGAACAGGGTTGGTCACCCCTCCACTTT.

The V call is TRBV7-9, the J call TRBJ1-2; 7 positions agree with TRBD1. Trimming at V came to 5 bases and at J to 1 base, leaving 7 bases not matched to a gene. CDR3 length: 15 amino acids. Germline V gene sequence: CDR1 SEHNR, CDR2 FQNEAQ (reference sequence). The CDR3 region is CASSPTGEVNYGYTF. Written as DNA, the CDR3 is TGTGCCAGCAGCCCCACAGGGGAAGTTAACTATGGCTACACCTTC.

The rearrangement links TRBV10-2 to TRBJ2-7; 9 positions match TRBD1. This CDR3 has 15 amino acids. The V and J ends lost 6 bases and 2 bases, in that order; junction bases with no gene match: 8. Germline V gene sequence: CDR1 WSHSY, CDR2 SAAADI. The CDR3 sequence: CASSDPGQGTYEQYF. The CDR3 nucleotides are TGCGCCAGCAGCGACCCGGGACAGGGTACCTACGAGCAGTACTTC.

This chain joins TRBV2 and TRBJ2-4; 8 nucleotides agree with TRBD1. Germline V gene data show CDR1 as SNHLY and CDR2 as FYNNEI. The CDR3 runs to 16 residues. Unmatched junction bases numbered 6, after V lost 5 bases and J lost 0 bases. CDR3: CASSLRTGLAKNIQYF. CDR3 nucleotide sequence: TGTGCCAGCAGTCTGAGGACAGGGCTAGCCAAAAACATTCAGTACTTC.

The rearrangement links TRBV9 to TRBJ2-2, with D maybe TRBD1 (5 bases). Germline CDR1 is SGDLS and CDR2 is YYNGEE. V shed 2 bases and J shed 1 base, with 6 bases lying between them. This CDR3 spans 14 amino acids. CDR3 nucleotides: TGTGCCAGCAGCGTTAGGGGGAACACCGGGGAGCTGTTTTTT. This codes for CASSVRGNTGELFF.

V is TRBV6-1 and J is TRBJ2-7; possible D gene TRBD2, 7 bases. The CDR3 is 15 residues long. V was shortened by 4 bases and J by 2 bases, with 15 bases between the two germline ends. Germline CDR1 is MNHNS and CDR2 is SASEGT. DNA of the CDR3: TGTGCCAGCAGTGTGGGCGGGGAGGGGGCCTACGAGCAGTACTTC. Residues: CASSVGGEGAYEQYF.

The gene calls are TRBV29-1 and TRBJ2-1; the D gene could be TRBD1 or TRBD2 (5 bases each). V gave up 4 bases and J gave up 5 bases, with 18 bases separating them. This CDR3 has 15 residues. In germline, CDR1 is SQVTM, CDR2 ANQGSEA. The CDR3 DNA is TGCAGCGTTGCCCCCTCCCTCGGGGCCAACAATGAGCAGTTCTTC. Protein sequence: CSVAPSLGANNEQFF.